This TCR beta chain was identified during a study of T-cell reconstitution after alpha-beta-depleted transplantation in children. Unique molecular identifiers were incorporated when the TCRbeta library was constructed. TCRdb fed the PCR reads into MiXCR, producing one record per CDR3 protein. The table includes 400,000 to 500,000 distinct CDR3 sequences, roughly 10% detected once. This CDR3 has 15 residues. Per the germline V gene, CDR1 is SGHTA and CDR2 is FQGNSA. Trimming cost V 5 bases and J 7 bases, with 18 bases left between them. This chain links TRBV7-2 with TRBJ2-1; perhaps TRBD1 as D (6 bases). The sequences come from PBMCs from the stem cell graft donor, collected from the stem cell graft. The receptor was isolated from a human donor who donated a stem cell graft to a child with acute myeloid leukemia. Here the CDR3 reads CASSLDGLGTNEQFF. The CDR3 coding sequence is TGTGCCAGCAGCCTAGACGGACTCGGGACAAATGAGCAGTTCTTC.